The 32 T cell receptor beta chains reported below all come from one sample, sequenced in a study of blood T cell repertoires in COVID-19. Sequenced by immunoSEQ multiplex PCR; TCRdb stores in-frame clones only, minus some. The table records approximately 220,000 clones, roughly four fifths of them present only once. Sequencing input: peripheral blood. These receptors were obtained from a woman aged 55-70 years with acute or convalescent COVID-19.

The chain is built from TRBV27 and TRBJ2-3; 11 bases fit TRBD2. CDR1 and CDR2 from the germline V gene are MNHEY and SMNVEV (reference sequence). The CDR3 loop spans 15 amino acids. The J segment lost 4 bases and the V segment lost 9 bases, leaving 9 bases of the junction unmatched. This CDR3 reads CARNTSGGCADTQYF. CDR3 DNA: TGTGCCAGAAATACTAGCGGGGGATGCGCAGATACGCAGTATTTT.

V usage is TRBV7-3 and J usage is TRBJ2-1, with 10 positions matching TRBD1. The V segment lost 4 bases and the J segment 2 bases; nucleotides outside the gene matches: 2. From germline, CDR1 is SGHTA and CDR2 FQGTGA. The CDR3 has 15 residues. The CDR3, as DNA: TGTGCCAGCAGCTGGGACAGGGGAACCTACAATGAGCAGTTCTTC. It specifies CASSWDRGTYNEQFF.

V and J are TRBV5-1 and TRBJ1-2; D is possibly TRBD1 (6 bases). The germline V gene has CDR1 SGHRS and CDR2 YFSETQ. V lost 4 bases and J lost 7, with 20 bases in between. CDR3 length equals 15 residues. CDR3 amino acids: CASSIDVRGFLGYTF. The DNA of the CDR3 is TGCGCCAGCAGCATAGACGTGAGGGGGTTCCTTGGCTACACCTTC.

The chain couples TRBV4-1 to TRBJ2-3; 7 nucleotides agree with TRBD2. This CDR3 contains 14 residues. V gave up 0 bases and J gave up 5 bases; unmatched junction bases: 2. Germline-derived CDR1 and CDR2 are MGHRA and YSYEKL. For the CDR3, the DNA is TGCGCCAGCAGCCAAGACAGGGAGGGAGATACGCAGTATTTT. Amino acid sequence: CASSQDREGDTQYF.

V is TRBV7-8 and J is TRBJ1-4; no clear D. Trimming removed 4 bases from V and 10 bases from J, with 16 bases in between. The CDR3 sequence is 14 residues long. The germline gives CDR1 SGHVS, CDR2 FQNEAQ. Here the CDR3 reads CASSSRIPGLKLFF. CDR3 coding DNA: TGTGCCAGCAGCTCACGAATCCCAGGCCTAAAACTGTTTTTT.

The table lists this clone with a count of one. The chain recombines TRBV5-4 with TRBJ2-5, with D possibly TRBD2 on 5 matching bases. The V and J ends lost 4 bases and 5 bases respectively, with 12 bases between them. The CDR3 extends over 13 amino acids. CDR1 is SGHNT and CDR2 is YYREEE in the germline V gene (reference sequence). Written as DNA, the CDR3 is TGTGCCAGCAGCGTTGAAGGCGGGGAGACCCAGTACTTC. It encodes CASSVEGGETQYF.

V usage is TRBV19 and J usage is TRBJ2-7; 8 bases agree with TRBD2. The CDR3 has 14 residues. The germline gives CDR1 LNHDA, CDR2 SQIVND (reference sequence). Germline trimming cut 4 bases from V and 6 bases from J; bases unmatched to any gene: 8. The CDR3 protein is CASSTAGGATEQYF. The CDR3 region has the DNA TGTGCCAGTAGTACTGCGGGGGGTGCGACCGAGCAGTACTTC.

Here the CDR3 DNA reads TGTGCCAGCAGCCAGGTTCCGGGACAGGGAATTCGAGGAGGTGAAGCTTTCTTT. Encoded protein: CASSQVPGQGIRGGEAFF. The gene calls are TRBV4-2 and TRBJ1-1, with 9 nucleotides matching TRBD1. J was trimmed by 7 bases and V by 3 bases; bases with no gene match: 18. This CDR3 has 18 residues. CDR1 and CDR2 (germline): LGHNA, YNFKEQ.

This clone showed up many times. The gene calls are TRBV5-1 and TRBJ2-7; 7 bases map to TRBD1. The germline V gene encodes CDR1 SGHRS and CDR2 YFSETQ. The CDR3 extends over 12 amino acids. V lost 0 bases, J lost 6 bases, and 0 bases stayed unmatched. CDR3 nucleotides: TGCGCCAGCAGCTTGGGACAGGGCGAGCAGTACTTC. Protein: CASSLGQGEQYF.

This clone has a single count. This CDR3 is also generated by other DNA sequences in the sample. CDR3 nucleotide sequence: TGTGCCAGCAGCCTGACAGGGTACGAGCAGTACTTC. This encodes CASSLTGYEQYF. The chain is built from TRBV12-3 or TRBV12-4 and TRBJ2-7, with 7 bases fitting TRBD1. The V and J ends lost 6 bases and 4 bases, in that order; junction bases with no gene match: 3. The CDR3 sequence is 12 residues long.

The genes are TRBV21-1 and TRBJ1-2. TRBV21-1 is reported as a pseudogene. CDR3 length: 11 residues. The CDR3 DNA follows: TGCCTTAGAGAGACTAACTATGGCTACACCTTC. This translates into CLRETNYGYTF.

The chain recombines TRBV6-1 with TRBJ1-5, with D uncertain. Germline-derived CDR1 and CDR2 are MNHNS and SASEGT. V was shortened by 3 bases and J by 3 bases, with 12 bases between the two germline ends. The CDR3 totals 15 residues. The CDR3, as DNA: TGTGCCAGCAGTGATTGGTGGAGTTCCAATCAGCCCCAGCATTTT. Protein product: CASSDWWSSNQPQHF.

The gene calls are TRBV29-1 and TRBJ1-1, with a weak D call TRBD1 (6 bases). The CDR3 has 14 amino acids. Germline CDR1 reads SQVTM; CDR2 reads ANQGSEA. The V and J ends lost 7 bases and 1 base respectively, with 16 bases between them. CDR3 DNA sequence: TGCAGCGGCAAAACGGGAGGGGGGAACACTGAAGCTTTCTTT. This codes for CSGKTGGGNTEAFF.

This chain uses TRBV6-5 with TRBJ2-2; TRBD1 might be the D (6 bases). Germline V gene sequence: CDR1 MNHEY, CDR2 SVGAGI. V was cut by 2 bases and J by 3 bases, with 10 bases left in between. This CDR3 is built from 15 residues. The CDR3 sequence: CASSYGQLYTGELFF. DNA of the CDR3: TGTGCCAGCAGTTACGGACAGCTCTACACCGGGGAGCTGTTTTTT.

CDR3 residues: CASSPTGWGPNSPLHF. The CDR3 nucleotides read TGTGCCAGCAGTCCCACCGGGTGGGGGCCTAATTCACCCCTCCACTTT. This rearrangement joins TRBV27 to TRBJ1-6, with D possibly matching TRBD1 (6 bases). The CDR3 totals 16 residues. Per the germline V gene, CDR1 is MNHEY and CDR2 is SMNVEV (reference sequence). V lost 5 bases to trimming and J lost 6 bases, with 17 bases between them.

This sequence joins TRBV5-4 and TRBJ1-2; perhaps TRBD1 as D (6 bases). The CDR3 totals 13 residues. Germline loops: CDR1 SGHNT, CDR2 YYREEE (reference sequence). V gave up 4 bases and J gave up 12 bases, with 19 bases separating them. The CDR3 region has the DNA TGTGCCAGCAGCCCTTCCGGGACACAGGCTCACACCTTC. This translates into CASSPSGTQAHTF.

A single count supports this clone. V gene TRBV7-9 combines with J gene TRBJ1-1; TRBD1 is a possible D gene (6 bases). There are 12 residues in the CDR3. Germline CDR1 is SEHNR and CDR2 is FQNEAQ (reference sequence). V lost 5 bases and J 8 bases, leaving 12 bases between the germline ends. The CDR3 nucleotides are TGTGCCAGCAGCCGCGGACAGCACGAAGCTTTCTTT. Its translation is CASSRGQHEAFF.

As for this clone: This may be a read error: a much more frequent sequence differs by one nucleotide. The CDR3 sequence: CAKGRGNTEAFF. In DNA form, the CDR3 reads TGTGCCAAAGGCAGGGGGAACACTGAAGCTTTCTTT. The chain links TRBV15 to TRBJ1-1; tentatively, D is TRBD1 (6 bases). CDR3 length equals 12 residues. Deletions cut 10 bases from V and 1 base from J, with 10 bases between. Germline loops: CDR1 LNHNV, CDR2 YYDKDF (reference sequence).

This clone was found once. This chain joins TRBV19 and TRBJ1-1; 8 bases map to TRBD1. V dropped 10 bases and J dropped 0; count of bases not matched to a gene: 13. Germline assignment: CDR1 LNHDA and CDR2 SQIVND (reference sequence). The CDR3 contains 16 residues. DNA of the CDR3: TGTGCCACTCGAGGCAGGGGGCGCGGGATGAACACTGAAGCTTTCTTT. Translating it yields CATRGRGRGMNTEAFF.

This clone was recorded only once. This chain links TRBV27 with TRBJ1-2; possibly TRBD1 for D (5 bases). V lost 3 bases to trimming and J lost 8 bases, with 13 bases between them. From germline, CDR1 is MNHEY and CDR2 SMNVEV (reference sequence). The CDR3 spans 13 residues. The DNA for the CDR3 is TGTGCCAGCAGTTTCTCGCAGGGTAGAGGCTACACCTTC. It codes for CASSFSQGRGYTF.

This rearrangement joins TRBV9 to TRBJ2-1; TRBD1 agrees at 8 bases. The germline V gene encodes CDR1 SGDLS and CDR2 YYNGEE. J was trimmed by 5 bases and V by 0 bases; bases with no gene match: 7. The CDR3 is 16 amino acids. The CDR3 region has the DNA TGTGCCAGCAGCGTAGCAGGGGGCCTTGGGGACAATGAGCAGTTCTTC. As protein: CASSVAGGLGDNEQFF.

V and J are TRBV10-3 and TRBJ2-1; 7 bases map to TRBD1. Germline values: CDR1 ENHRY, CDR2 SYGVKD. With V trimmed by 6 bases and J by 4 bases, 6 bases remained unmatched. The length of the CDR3 is 14 residues. CDR3 DNA sequence: TGTGCCATCAGAAGGGGGCAAGGATACAATGAGCAGTTCTTC. Translated: CAIRRGQGYNEQFF.

The rearrangement uses TRBV4-1 and TRBJ2-1, with TRBD2 matching over 12 bases. There are 17 residues in the CDR3. V dropped 0 bases and J dropped 7; count of bases not matched to a gene: 7. Germline assignment: CDR1 MGHRA and CDR2 YSYEKL. The CDR3 loop reads CASSQDSGLAGKNEQFF. The CDR3 DNA sequence: TGCGCCAGCAGCCAAGATTCCGGACTAGCGGGGAAGAATGAGCAGTTCTTC.

This clone showed up just a few times. The identical CDR3 is also encoded by other nucleotide sequences in the sample. The chain combines TRBV18 with TRBJ1-4; 8 bases are a match to TRBD1. The germline V gene has CDR1 KGHSH and CDR2 LQKENI. The ends lost 4 bases at V and 2 bases at J; junction bases unmatched: 3. CDR3 length: 15 amino acids. This chain's CDR3 is CASSRNRGTNEKLFF. The CDR3 nucleotides are TGTGCCAGCTCACGCAACAGGGGGACTAATGAAAAACTGTTTTTT.

V gene TRBV13 combines with J gene TRBJ2-1; TRBD2 aligns across 10 bases. The germline V gene encodes CDR1 PRHDT and CDR2 FYEKMQ (reference sequence). V was pared by 3 bases and J by 4 bases, with 6 bases of the junction left unmatched. This CDR3 comprises 16 residues. CDR3 sequence reads: CASSFELAGRYNEQFF. The CDR3 coding sequence is TGTGCCAGCAGCTTCGAACTAGCGGGGAGGTACAATGAGCAGTTCTTC.

The CDR3 nucleotides are TGTGCCAGCTCACCACTCTCTAGAGAGGGTGCAGATACGCAGTATTTT. This sequence encodes CASSPLSREGADTQYF. This sequence joins TRBV18 and TRBJ2-3; TRBD2 might be the D (5 bases). Per germline, CDR1 KGHSH and CDR2 LQKENI. Trimming pared 1 base from V and 4 bases from J, leaving 15 bases between. The CDR3 runs 16 residues.

The gene calls are TRBV2 and TRBJ2-3, with 7 bases that match TRBD1. This CDR3 is 14 amino acids long. Unmatched junction bases numbered 9, after V lost 6 bases and J lost 6 bases. Germline V gives CDR1 SNHLY, CDR2 FYNNEI. CDR3 nucleotide sequence: TGTGCCAGCAGAAAAACAGGGGTCACGGATACGCAGTATTTT. Encoded protein: CASRKTGVTDTQYF.

This chain uses TRBV4-3 with TRBJ1-2, with 10 bases that match TRBD1. J lost 4 bases, V lost 0 bases, and 2 bases had no gene match. The CDR3 is 15 amino acids. Germline V gene lookup returns CDR1 LGHNA and CDR2 YSLEER. The CDR3 nucleotides are TGCGCCAGCAGCCAAGACCGGGACAGGGGCTATGGCTACACCTTC. Its translation: CASSQDRDRGYGYTF.

The chain joins TRBV3-1 (or the pseudogene TRBV3-2) to TRBJ1-4; TRBD1 is a possible D gene (6 bases). V was cut by 0 bases and J by 3 bases, with 8 bases left in between. Per the germline V gene, CDR1 is LGHDT and CDR2 is YNNKEL (reference sequence). CDR3 size: 15 residues. The chain's CDR3 is CASSQEGAANEKLFF. Written as DNA, the CDR3 is TGTGCCAGCAGCCAAGAGGGGGCAGCTAATGAAAAACTGTTTTTT.

The gene calls are TRBV7-3 and TRBJ2-5, with D perhaps TRBD1 (6 bases). This CDR3 is built from 13 residues. V was cut by 2 bases and J by 4 bases, with 8 bases left in between. CDR1 SGHTA and CDR2 FQGTGA come from the germline V gene. The CDR3 loop is CASSLGQRETQYF. CDR3 DNA: TGTGCCAGCAGCTTAGGACAGAGAGAGACCCAGTACTTC.

V is TRBV6-5 and J is TRBJ2-5; D unresolved. Deletions cut 4 bases from V and 4 bases from J, with 13 bases between. The CDR3 covers 14 residues. Germline lookup yields CDR1 MNHEY and CDR2 SVGAGI. Written as DNA, the CDR3 is TGTGCCAGCAGTTTCGCAGGATACGGAGAGACCCAGTACTTC. Amino acid sequence: CASSFAGYGETQYF.

The J gene is TRBJ2-1, the V gene TRBV7-3; 8 bases fit TRBD1. The V and J ends lost 5 bases and 4 bases, in that order; junction bases with no gene match: 4. This CDR3 spans 14 amino acids. Germline CDR1 SGHTA, CDR2 FQGTGA. The CDR3 DNA sequence: TGTGCCAGCAGCCCAGGGGACAGGTACAATGAGCAGTTCTTC. The encoded protein is CASSPGDRYNEQFF. The full variable domain, with the rest looked up from reference TRBV7-3 and TRBJ2-1, is GAGVSQTPSNKVTEKGKYVELRCDPISGHTALYWYRQSLGQGPEFLIYFQGTGAADDSGLPNDRFFAVRPEGSVSTLKIQRTERGDSAVYLCASSPGDRYNEQFFGPGTRLTVL.